This paragraph covers one T cell receptor beta chain sequence. This table comes from immunoSEQ multiplex PCR, and its TCRdb copy is limited to in-frame clones, with some not included. The sample comprises about 43,000 clones, more than 80% of which are singletons, and roughly 4.1% rests with the top ten. This record belongs to a study of OX40 agonist ivuxolimab in advanced cancers. Overall study context: Averaging 60 years in age, with a range of roughly 20 to 90, the cohort was approximately 83% male.

Trimming pared 4 bases from V and 2 bases from J, leaving 7 bases between. The CDR3 length is 13 residues. Per the germline V gene, CDR1 is SGHNT and CDR2 is YYREEE (reference sequence). This receptor was identified in an adult with an advanced solid tumor such as melanoma, head and neck, liver or kidney cancer. Sequencing used CD4+ or CD8+ T cells sorted from blood, obtained in a trial of the OX40 agonist ivuxolimab. The V call is TRBV5-4, the J call TRBJ1-3; the D is unclear. CDR3 bases: TGTGCCAGCAGCCTTGACGCTGGAAACACCATATATTTT. This encodes CASSLDAGNTIYF.